This T cell receptor beta chain is from a study of blood T cell repertoires in COVID-19. About the research overall: Sources were T cells, B-cell-depleted T cells, or PBMCs; the material itself was cDNA or gDNA.

The CDR3 contains 15 residues. Germline loops: CDR1 SGHVS, CDR2 FNYEAQ. With V trimmed by 3 bases and J by 7 bases, 8 bases remained unmatched. The repertoire was sequenced with immunoSEQ multiplex PCR; TCRdb's copy has only in-frame clones and lacks some. This table holds 200,000 to 250,000 clones, 70% to 85% found once. Sequencing was carried out using PBMCs or T cells enriched from blood (not recorded which). This chain links TRBV7-6 with TRBJ1-5; 8 nucleotides line up with TRBD1. This TCR came from a woman aged 55-70 years who had recovered from COVID-19. CDR3 nucleotides: TGTGCCAGCAGCTTGGACCCAGGGGGCGGACAGCCCCAGCATTTT. Translating it yields CASSLDPGGGQPQHF.